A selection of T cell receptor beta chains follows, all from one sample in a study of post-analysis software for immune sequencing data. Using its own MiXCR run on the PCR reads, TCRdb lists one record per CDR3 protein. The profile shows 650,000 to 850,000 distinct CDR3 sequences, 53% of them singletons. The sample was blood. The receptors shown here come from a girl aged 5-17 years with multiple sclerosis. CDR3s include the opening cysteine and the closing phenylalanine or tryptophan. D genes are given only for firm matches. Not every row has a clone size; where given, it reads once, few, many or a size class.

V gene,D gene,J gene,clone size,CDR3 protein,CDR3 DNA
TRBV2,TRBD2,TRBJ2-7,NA,CASSVAGGCREQYF,TGTGCCAGCAGTGTAGCGGGTGGGTGCCGTGAGCAGTACTTC
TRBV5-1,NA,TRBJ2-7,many,CASSLVQGYEQYF,TGCGCCAGCAGCTTGGTACAGGGCTACGAGCAGTACTTC
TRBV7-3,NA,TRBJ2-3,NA,CASSPTPRADTQYF,TGTGCCAGCAGCCCAACTCCACGAGCAGATACGCAGTATTTT
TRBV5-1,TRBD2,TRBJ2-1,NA,CASSLGRTSGADNEQFF,TGCGCCAGCAGCCTCGGGAGGACTAGCGGGGCGGACAATGAGCAGTTCTTC
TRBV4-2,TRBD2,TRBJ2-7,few,CASSPQTSGSYEQYF,TGTGCCAGCAGCCCACAGACTAGCGGTTCCTACGAGCAGTACTTC
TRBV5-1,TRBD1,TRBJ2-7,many,CASSLGTGLYEQYF,TGCGCCAGCAGCTTGGGGACAGGTCTCTACGAGCAGTACTTC
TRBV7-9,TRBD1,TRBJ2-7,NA,CASSPRQGTDEQYF,TGTGCCAGCAGCCCTAGACAGGGTACGGACGAGCAGTACTTC
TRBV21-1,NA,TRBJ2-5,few,CASSKIHPGGIEETQYF,TGTGCCAGCAGCAAAATCCACCCAGGGGGAATAGAAGAGACCCAGTACTTC
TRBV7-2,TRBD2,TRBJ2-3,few,CASSRTSGDADTQYF,TGTGCCAGCAGCCGGACTAGCGGGGACGCAGATACGCAGTATTTT
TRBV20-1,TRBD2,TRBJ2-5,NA,CSALSGTKETQYF,TGCAGTGCACTCTCCGGGACTAAAGAGACCCAGTACTTC
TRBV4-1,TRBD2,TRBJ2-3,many,CASSVGLARTDTQYF,TGCGCCAGCAGCGTCGGACTAGCGCGGACAGATACGCAGTATTTT
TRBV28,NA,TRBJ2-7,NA,CASSLFGGGGEQYF,TGTGCCAGCAGTTTATTCGGGGGTGGGGGCGAGCAGTACTTC
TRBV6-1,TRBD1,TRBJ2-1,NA,CASSTRQGVYEQFF,TGTGCCAGCAGTACCCGACAGGGTGTGTATGAGCAGTTCTTC
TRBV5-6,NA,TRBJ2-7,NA,CASSFNYHEDSYEQYF,TGTGCCAGCAGCTTTAACTATCACGAAGACTCCTACGAGCAGTACTTC
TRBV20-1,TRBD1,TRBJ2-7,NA,CSARDRRTGSSEQYF,TGCAGTGCTAGAGATCGAAGGACAGGGTCGAGCGAGCAGTACTTC
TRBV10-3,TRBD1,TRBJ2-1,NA,CAISRTGIGNEQFF,TGTGCCATCAGTCGGACAGGAATAGGGAATGAGCAGTTCTTC
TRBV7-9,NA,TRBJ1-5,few,CASNLVGQPQHF,TGTGCCAGCAACTTGGTCGGTCAGCCCCAGCATTTT
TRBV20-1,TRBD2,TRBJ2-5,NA,CSASSLAGLQETQYF,TGCAGTGCTAGTTCTCTAGCGGGCCTCCAAGAGACCCAGTACTTC
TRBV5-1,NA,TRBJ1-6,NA,CASSSSRTNSPLHF,TGCGCCAGCAGCTCCTCCAGGACGAATTCACCCCTCCACTTT
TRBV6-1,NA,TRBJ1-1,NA,CASSERLWYTEAFF,TGTGCCAGCAGTGAAAGGCTCTGGTACACTGAAGCTTTCTTT
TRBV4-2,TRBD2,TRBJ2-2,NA,CASSQEQLAGDTGELFF,TGTGCCAGCAGCCAAGAGCAACTAGCGGGAGACACCGGGGAGCTGTTTTTT
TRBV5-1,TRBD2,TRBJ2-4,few,CASSLIAGVARMDIQYF,TGCGCCAGCAGCTTGATTGCGGGAGTAGCCCGTATGGACATTCAGTACTTC
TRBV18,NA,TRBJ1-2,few,CASSPGALRDGYTF,TGTGCCAGCTCACCAGGGGCACTCAGGGATGGCTACACCTTC
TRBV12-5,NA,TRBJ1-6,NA,CASGLVNPSFDNSPLHF,TGTGCTAGTGGTTTGGTAAACCCGAGTTTTGATAATTCACCCCTCCACTTT
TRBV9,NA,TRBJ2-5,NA,CASSVGPPSDQETQYF,TGTGCCAGCAGCGTAGGCCCCCCTAGTGATCAAGAGACCCAGTACTTC
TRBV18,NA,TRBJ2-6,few,CASSPGFSGANVLTF,TGTGCCAGCTCACCAGGGTTCTCTGGGGCCAACGTCCTGACTTTC
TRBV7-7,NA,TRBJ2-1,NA,CASSRTDGYEQFF,TGTGCCAGCAGCCGGACGGATGGGTATGAGCAGTTCTTC
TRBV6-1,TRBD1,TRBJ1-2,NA,CASSAGGVTNYGYTF,TGTGCCAGCAGCGCAGGGGGCGTTACTAACTATGGCTACACCTTC
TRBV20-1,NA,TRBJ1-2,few,CSARDPQNYGYTF,TGCAGTGCTAGAGATCCTCAAAACTATGGCTACACCTTC
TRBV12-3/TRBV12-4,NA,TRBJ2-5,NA,CASSYRLDTGDAKEQYF,TGTGCCAGCAGCTACCGACTCGATACTGGGGATGCGAAGGAGCAGTACTTC
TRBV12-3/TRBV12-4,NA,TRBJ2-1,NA,CASGRRNSNNEQFF,TGTGCCAGCGGGAGAAGAAATTCCAACAATGAGCAGTTCTTC
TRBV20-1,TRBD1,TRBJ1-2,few,CSAIDRGGWHGYTF,TGCAGTGCCATTGACAGGGGCGGGTGGCATGGCTACACCTTC